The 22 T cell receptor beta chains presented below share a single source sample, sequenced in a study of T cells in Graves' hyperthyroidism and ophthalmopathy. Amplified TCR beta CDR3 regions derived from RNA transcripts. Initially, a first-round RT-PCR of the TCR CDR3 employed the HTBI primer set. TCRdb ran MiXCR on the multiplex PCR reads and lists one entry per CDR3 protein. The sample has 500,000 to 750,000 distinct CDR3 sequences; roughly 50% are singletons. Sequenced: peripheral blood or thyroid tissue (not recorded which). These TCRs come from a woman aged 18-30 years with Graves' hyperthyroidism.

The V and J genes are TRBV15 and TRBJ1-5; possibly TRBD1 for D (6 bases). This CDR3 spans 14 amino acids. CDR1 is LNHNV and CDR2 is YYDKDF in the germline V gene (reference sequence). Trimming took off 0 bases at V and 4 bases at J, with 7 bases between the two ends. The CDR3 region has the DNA TGTGCCACCAGCAGAGATCAGGGGAATCAGCCCCAGCATTTT. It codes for CATSRDQGNQPQHF.

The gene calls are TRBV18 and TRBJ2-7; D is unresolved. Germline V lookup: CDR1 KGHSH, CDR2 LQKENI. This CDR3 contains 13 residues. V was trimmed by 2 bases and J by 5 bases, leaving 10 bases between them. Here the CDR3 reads CASSPTSANEQYF. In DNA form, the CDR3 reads TGTGCCAGCTCACCAACCTCTGCGAACGAGCAGTACTTC.

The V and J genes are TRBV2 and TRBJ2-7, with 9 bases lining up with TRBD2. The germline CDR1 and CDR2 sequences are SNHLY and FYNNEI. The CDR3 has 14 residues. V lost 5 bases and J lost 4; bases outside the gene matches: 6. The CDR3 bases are TGTGCCAGCAGTTCGACTAGCGGAGATTACGAGCAGTACTTC. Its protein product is CASSSTSGDYEQYF.

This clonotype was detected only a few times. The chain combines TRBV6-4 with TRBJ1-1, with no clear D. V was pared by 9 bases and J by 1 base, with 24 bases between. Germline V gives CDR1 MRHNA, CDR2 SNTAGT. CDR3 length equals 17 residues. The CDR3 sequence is CARPGFKSCARNTEAFF. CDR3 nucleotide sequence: TGTGCCAGACCTGGTTTCAAAAGCTGTGCTCGGAACACTGAAGCTTTCTTT.

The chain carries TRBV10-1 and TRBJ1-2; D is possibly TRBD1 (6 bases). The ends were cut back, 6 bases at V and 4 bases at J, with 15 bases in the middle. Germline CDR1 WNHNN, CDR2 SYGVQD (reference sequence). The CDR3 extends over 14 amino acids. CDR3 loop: CASSVEGTLYGYTF. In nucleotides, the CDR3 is TGCGCCAGCAGCGTTGAAGGGACACTCTATGGCTACACCTTC.

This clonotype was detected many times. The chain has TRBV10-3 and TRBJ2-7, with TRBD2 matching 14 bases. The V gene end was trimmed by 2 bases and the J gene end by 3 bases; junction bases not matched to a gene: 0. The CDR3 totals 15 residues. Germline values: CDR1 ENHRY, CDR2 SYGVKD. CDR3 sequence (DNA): TGTGCCATCAGTGAGGGGACTAGCGGGAGCTACGAGCAGTACTTC. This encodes CAISEGTSGSYEQYF.

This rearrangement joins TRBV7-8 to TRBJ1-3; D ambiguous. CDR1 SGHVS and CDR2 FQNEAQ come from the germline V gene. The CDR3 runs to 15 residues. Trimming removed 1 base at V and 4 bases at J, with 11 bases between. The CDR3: CASSLEGDYGNTIYF. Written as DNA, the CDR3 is TGTGCCAGCAGCTTAGAGGGAGACTACGGAAACACCATATATTTT.

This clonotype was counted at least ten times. The CDR3 DNA is TGCAGTGCTAGTGGGGCGTCCCTCTCCTACGAGCAGTACTTC. It translates to CSASGASLSYEQYF. The chain joins TRBV20-1 to TRBJ2-7, with D maybe TRBD1 (5 bases). The CDR3 is made up of 14 amino acids. In germline, CDR1 is DFQATT, CDR2 SNEGSKA (reference sequence). With 3 bases removed from V and 0 bases from J, the gap between germline ends came to 12 bases.

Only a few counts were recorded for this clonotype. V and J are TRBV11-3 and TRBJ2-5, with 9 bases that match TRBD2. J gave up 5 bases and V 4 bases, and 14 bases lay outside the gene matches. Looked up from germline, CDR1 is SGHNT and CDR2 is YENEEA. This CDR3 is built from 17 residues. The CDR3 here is CASSWGGSGSRGETQYF. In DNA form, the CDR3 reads TGTGCCAGCAGCTGGGGAGGTAGCGGGAGTCGGGGTGAGACCCAGTACTTC.

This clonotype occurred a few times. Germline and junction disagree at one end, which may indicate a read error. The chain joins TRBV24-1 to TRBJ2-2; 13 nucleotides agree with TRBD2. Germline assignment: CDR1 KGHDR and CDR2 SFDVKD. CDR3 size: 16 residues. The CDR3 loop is CASSPGLAGVGGELFF. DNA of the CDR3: TGTGCCAGCAGTCCCGGACTAGCGGGAGTGGGCGGGGAGCTGTTTTTT.

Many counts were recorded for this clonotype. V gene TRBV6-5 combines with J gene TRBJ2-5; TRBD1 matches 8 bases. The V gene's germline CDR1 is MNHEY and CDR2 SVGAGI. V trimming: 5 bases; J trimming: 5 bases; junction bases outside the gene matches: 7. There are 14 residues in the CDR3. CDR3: CASSDRGLSETQYF. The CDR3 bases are TGTGCCAGCAGTGACAGGGGCCTATCGGAGACCCAGTACTTC.

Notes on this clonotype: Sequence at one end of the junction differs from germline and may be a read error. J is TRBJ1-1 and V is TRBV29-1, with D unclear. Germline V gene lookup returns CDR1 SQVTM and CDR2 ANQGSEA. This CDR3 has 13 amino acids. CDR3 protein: CSVEFGMNTEAFF. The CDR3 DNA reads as TGCAGCGTTGAGTTTGGGATGAACACTGAAGCCTTCTTT.

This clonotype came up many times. The CDR3 loop is CASRGGPGNTEAFF. As DNA, the CDR3 is TGTGCCAGCAGAGGCGGACCGGGGAACACTGAAGCTTTCTTT. V usage is TRBV6-5 and J usage is TRBJ1-1; D ambiguous. There are 14 residues in the CDR3. Deletions cut 6 bases from V and 1 base from J, with 12 bases between. Germline lookup yields CDR1 MNHEY and CDR2 SVGAGI.

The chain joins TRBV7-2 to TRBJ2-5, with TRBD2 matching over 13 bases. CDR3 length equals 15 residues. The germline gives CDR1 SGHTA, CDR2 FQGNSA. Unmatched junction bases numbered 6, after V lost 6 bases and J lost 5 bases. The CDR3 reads CASRRGTSGMETQYF. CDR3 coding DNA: TGTGCCAGCAGGAGGGGGACTAGCGGGATGGAGACCCAGTACTTC.

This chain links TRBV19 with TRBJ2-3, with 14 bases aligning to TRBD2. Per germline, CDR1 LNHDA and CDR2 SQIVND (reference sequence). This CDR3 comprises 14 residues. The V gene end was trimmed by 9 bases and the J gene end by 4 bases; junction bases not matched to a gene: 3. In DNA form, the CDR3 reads TGTGCCAGCCGACTAGCGGGAGGGGCAGATACGCAGTATTTT. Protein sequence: CASRLAGGADTQYF. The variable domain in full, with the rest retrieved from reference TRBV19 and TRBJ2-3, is DGGITQSPKYLFRKEGQNVTLSCEQNLNHDAMYWYRQDPGQGLRLIYYSQIVNDFQKGDIAEGYSVSREKKESFPLTVTSAQKNPTAFYLCASRLAGGADTQYFGPGTRLTVL.

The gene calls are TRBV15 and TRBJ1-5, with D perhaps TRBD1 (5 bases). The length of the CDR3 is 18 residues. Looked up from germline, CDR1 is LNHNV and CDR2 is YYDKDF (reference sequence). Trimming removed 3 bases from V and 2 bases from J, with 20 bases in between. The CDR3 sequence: CATSSLEIGARGNQPQHF. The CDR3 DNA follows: TGTGCCACCAGCAGCTTGGAAATAGGGGCGCGGGGCAATCAGCCCCAGCATTTT. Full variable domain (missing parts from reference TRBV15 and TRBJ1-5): DAMVIQNPRYQVTQFGKPVTLSCSQTLNHNVMYWYQQKSSQAPKLLFHYYDKDFNNEADTPDNFQSRRPNTSFCFLDIRSPGLGDTAMYLCATSSLEIGARGNQPQHFGDGTRLSIL.

CDR3 nucleotides: TGCGCCAGCAGCCAAGACAGGGCCGGCTATCAGCCCCAGCATTTT. This codes for CASSQDRAGYQPQHF. The chain joins TRBV4-1 to TRBJ1-5; tentatively, D is TRBD1 (5 bases). In germline, CDR1 is MGHRA, CDR2 YSYEKL. The V end lost 0 bases, the J end lost 5 bases, and 11 bases lay between the germline ends. This CDR3 comprises 15 residues.

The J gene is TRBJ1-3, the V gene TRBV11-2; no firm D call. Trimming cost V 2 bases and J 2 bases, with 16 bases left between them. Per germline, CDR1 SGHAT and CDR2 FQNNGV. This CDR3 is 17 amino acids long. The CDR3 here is CASSLSPGPSTGNTIYF. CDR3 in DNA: TGTGCCAGCAGCTTATCTCCCGGACCCAGCACTGGAAACACCATATATTTT.

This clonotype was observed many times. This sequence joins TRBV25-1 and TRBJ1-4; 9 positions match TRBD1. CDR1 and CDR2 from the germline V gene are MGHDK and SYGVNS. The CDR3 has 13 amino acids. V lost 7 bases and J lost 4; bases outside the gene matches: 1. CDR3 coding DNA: TGTGCCAGCACGACAGGGGGTAATGAAAAACTGTTTTTT. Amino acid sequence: CASTTGGNEKLFF.

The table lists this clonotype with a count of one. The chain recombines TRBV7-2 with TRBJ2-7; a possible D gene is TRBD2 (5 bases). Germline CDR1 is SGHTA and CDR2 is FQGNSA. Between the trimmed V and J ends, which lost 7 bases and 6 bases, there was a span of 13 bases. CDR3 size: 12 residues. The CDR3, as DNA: TGTGCCAGCATTGGGTCCCGGGGCGAGCAGTACTTC. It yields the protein CASIGSRGEQYF.

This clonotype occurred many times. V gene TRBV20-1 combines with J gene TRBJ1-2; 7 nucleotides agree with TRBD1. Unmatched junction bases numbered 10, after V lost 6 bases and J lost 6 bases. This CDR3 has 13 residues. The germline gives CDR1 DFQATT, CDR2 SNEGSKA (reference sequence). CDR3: CSARGGGADGYTF. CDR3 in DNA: TGCAGTGCGCGCGGAGGGGGCGCGGATGGCTACACCTTC.

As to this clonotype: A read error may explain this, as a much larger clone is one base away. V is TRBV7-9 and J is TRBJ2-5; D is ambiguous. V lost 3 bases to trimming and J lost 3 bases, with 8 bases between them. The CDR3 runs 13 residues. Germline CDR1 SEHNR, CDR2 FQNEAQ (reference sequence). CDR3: CASSLVNEETQYF. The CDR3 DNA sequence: TGTGCCAGCAGCTTGGTAAACGAAGAGACCCAGTACTTC. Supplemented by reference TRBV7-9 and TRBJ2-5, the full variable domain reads DTGVSQNPRHKITKRGQNVTFRCDPISEHNRLYWYRQTLGQGPEFLTYFQNEAQLEKSRLLSDRFSAERPKGSFSTLEIQRTEQGDSAMYLCASSLVNEETQYFGPGTRLLVL.